This TCR beta chain was recorded in a study of cytomegalovirus exposure and HLA in healthy donors. General study results and limits: A few chains tied to CMV proved CMV antigen-specific in vitro.

Donors had nominal health at sampling but likely had unrecorded immune exposures. Vbeta (60) and Jbeta (13) primers were used in the PCR. Measured with immunoSEQ multiplex PCR; TCRdb has only the in-frame clones, and not every one. In the table there are roughly 150,000 clones, 65% to 85% of which are singletons. The CDR3 has 15 residues. Germline lookup yields CDR1 MNHNS and CDR2 SASEGT. Losses at the gene ends were 7 bases for V and 5 bases for J; bases not matched to a gene: 8. Turning to this clone: Its target is unknown.

The rearrangement joins TRBV6-1 to TRBJ1-5; 10 positions match TRBD1. This receptor was identified in a man between 25 and 39 years old in good health and CMV-seronegative. The specimen was PBMCs. The CDR3 loop reads CASTQTGGFYQPQHF. In nucleotides, the CDR3 is TGTGCCAGCACTCAGACAGGGGGCTTTTATCAGCCCCAGCATTTT.